This entry concerns a single T cell receptor (beta chain). Its cognate antigen is unknown. The sample originates from a study of CD8 T cells in ankylosing spondylitis. Whole-study results and caveats: In the blood and synovial fluid of reactive arthritis, some motif variants had been previously reported. Researchers reportedly found disease-linked clones significantly enriched in matched ankylosing spondylitis synovial fluid. Blood from ankylosing spondylitis patients appeared to carry a characteristic eight-variant TCR beta motif.

Per the germline V gene, CDR1 is SGHTA and CDR2 is FQGNSA. CDR3 length: 14 residues. V shed 6 bases and J shed 8 bases, with 16 bases lying between them. Each TCR beta library was made by quantitative 5'-RACE that incorporated molecular barcodes. TCRdb itself ran the 5' RACE reads through MiXCR, one entry per CDR3 protein. Among hundreds of thousands of distinct CDR3 sequences listed, less than 25% were seen once. Sequencing was performed on blood, either unsorted or a sorted T cell fraction (not recorded which). This chain links TRBV7-2 with TRBJ1-4, with D perhaps matching TRBD1 (6 bases). The sequence derives from a female donor with ankylosing spondylitis or in good health (not recorded which). The CDR3 loop is CASSTTGAGEKLFF. The CDR3, as DNA: TGTGCCAGCAGTACGACGGGGGCGGGGGAAAAACTGTTTTTT.